These 31 T cell receptor beta chains share one sample of origin, sequenced in a study of blood T cell repertoires in COVID-19. Profiled with immunoSEQ multiplex PCR; TCRdb holds only in-frame clones, not every one. The table lists some 250,000 clones, approximately 87% of them singletons. Input material: peripheral blood. The receptors originated from a woman aged 25-40 years with COVID-19, enrolled during active disease.

This clone is a singleton in its sample. The rearrangement links TRBV19 to TRBJ2-5, with a weak D call TRBD1 (5 bases). V was clipped by 5 bases and J by 3 bases, with 16 bases between them. The CDR3 spans 15 residues. The germline V gene encodes CDR1 LNHDA and CDR2 SQIVND (reference sequence). CDR3 sequence: CASSPTGVTKETQYF. CDR3 DNA: TGTGCCAGTAGTCCTACAGGAGTAACTAAAGAGACCCAGTACTTC.

This clone was found once. This rearrangement joins TRBV11-2 to TRBJ1-1, with D possibly being TRBD1 (5 bases). The CDR3 contains 13 residues. Trimming pared 3 bases from V and 6 bases from J, leaving 11 bases between. CDR1 is SGHAT, CDR2 FQNNGV, per germline. The chain's CDR3 is CASSLSGGAEAFF. The CDR3 DNA sequence: TGTGCCAGCAGCTTGAGCGGGGGGGCTGAAGCTTTCTTT. Full variable domain (missing parts from reference TRBV11-2 and TRBJ1-1): EAGVAQSPRYKIIEKRQSVAFWCNPISGHATLYWYQQILGQGPKLLIQFQNNGVVDDSQLPKDRFSAERLKGVDSTLKIQPAKLEDSAVYLCASSLSGGAEAFFGQGTRLTVV.

The chain recombines TRBV28 with TRBJ1-5; 9 bases are shared with TRBD1. V shed 5 bases, J shed 7 bases, and the junction held 9 bases outside the gene matches. The CDR3 is 15 residues long. CDR1 is MDHEN and CDR2 is SYDVKM in the germline V gene. The CDR3 protein is CASSLSTGGYQPQHF. In DNA form, the CDR3 reads TGTGCCAGCAGTCTATCGACAGGGGGGTACCAGCCCCAGCATTTT.

The chain links TRBV10-1 to TRBJ2-5, with a tentative D call TRBD1 (5 bases). CDR3 length: 14 amino acids. V lost 1 base and J 4 bases, leaving 10 bases between the germline ends. Germline CDR1 reads WNHNN; CDR2 reads SYGVQD (reference sequence). The CDR3 loop is CASSELGQGETQYF. In DNA, the CDR3 is TGCGCCAGCAGTGAGTTGGGGCAGGGAGAGACCCAGTACTTC.

Here the CDR3 reads CASSLQGFYYGYTF. The CDR3 nucleotides are TGTGCCAGCAGCCTACAGGGATTTTACTATGGCTACACCTTC. The chain has TRBV11-2 and TRBJ1-2, with D possibly matching TRBD1 (6 bases). Germline V gene lookup returns CDR1 SGHAT and CDR2 FQNNGV. Deletions cut 5 bases from V and 3 bases from J, with 13 bases between. This CDR3 is built from 14 residues.

The genes are TRBV25-1 and TRBJ2-3, with TRBD1 identical over 7 bases. After removal of 7 bases from V and 5 bases from J, the junction contained 6 bases not matched to a gene. This CDR3 has 13 residues. Germline lookup yields CDR1 MGHDK and CDR2 SYGVNS. The CDR3 DNA sequence: TGTGCCAGCACTGACAGGGTCATAGATACGCAGTATTTT. It translates to CASTDRVIDTQYF.

The V call is TRBV19, the J call TRBJ2-7; D might be TRBD1 (7 bases). V was trimmed by 3 bases and J by 1 base, leaving 13 bases between them. The CDR3 spans 15 residues. Germline-derived CDR1 and CDR2 are LNHDA and SQIVND (reference sequence). CDR3 sequence reads: CASSMGSGGSYEQYF. DNA for the CDR3: TGTGCCAGTAGTATGGGGTCAGGGGGGTCCTACGAGCAGTACTTC.

In its sample, this clone was seen a few times. V gene TRBV5-1 combines with J gene TRBJ1-4; perhaps TRBD1 as D (5 bases). From germline, CDR1 is SGHRS and CDR2 YFSETQ. CDR3 size: 15 residues. Trimming pared 0 bases from V and 1 base from J, leaving 7 bases between. The CDR3 sequence: CASSLGRGTNEKLFF. CDR3 in DNA: TGCGCCAGCAGCTTGGGTAGGGGAACTAATGAAAAACTGTTTTTT.

The CDR3 loop is CASSLTVNTEAFF. DNA for the CDR3: TGTGCCAGCAGCTTGACAGTGAACACTGAAGCTTTCTTT. V usage is TRBV11-3 and J usage is TRBJ1-1; D perhaps matches TRBD1 (5 bases). From germline, CDR1 is SGHNT and CDR2 YENEEA. CDR3 length equals 13 residues. V was pared by 3 bases and J by 0 bases, with 5 bases between.

The rearrangement links TRBV2 to TRBJ2-2; maybe TRBD2 (6 bases). CDR3 length: 14 amino acids. V was clipped by 6 bases and J by 6 bases, with 14 bases between them. The germline V gene encodes CDR1 SNHLY and CDR2 FYNNEI. The CDR3 DNA sequence: TGTGCCAGCAGAAAGATGGAGGGCGCCGGGGAGCTGTTTTTT. As protein: CASRKMEGAGELFF.

The count of this clone is one. This chain links TRBV19 with TRBJ2-1; 12 nucleotides align to TRBD2. The CDR3 runs 15 residues. Trimming removed 6 bases from V and 5 bases from J; junction bases left unmatched: 5. Germline V gives CDR1 LNHDA, CDR2 SQIVND (reference sequence). The chain's CDR3 is CASSILAGGDNEQFF. For the CDR3, the DNA is TGTGCCAGTAGCATACTAGCGGGGGGAGACAATGAGCAGTTCTTC.

V is TRBV2 and J is TRBJ2-7; D unresolved. The CDR3 spans 12 residues. V shed 6 bases and J shed 1 base, with 7 bases lying between them. Germline assignment: CDR1 SNHLY and CDR2 FYNNEI. The CDR3 sequence is CASSYGSYEQYF. The CDR3 DNA is TGTGCCAGCAGCTACGGGTCCTACGAGCAGTACTTC.

The chain joins TRBV27 to TRBJ2-2, with D maybe TRBD1 (5 bases). The CDR3 has 15 residues. With 4 bases removed from V and 0 bases from J, the gap between germline ends came to 9 bases. The germline gives CDR1 MNHEY, CDR2 SMNVEV (reference sequence). In nucleotides, the CDR3 is TGTGCCAGCAGTTGGACATGGCCGAACACCGGGGAGCTGTTTTTT. It codes for CASSWTWPNTGELFF.

The chain uses TRBV6-5 and TRBJ1-3; TRBD1 matches at 9 bases. CDR3 length: 15 residues. CDR1 and CDR2 from the germline V gene are MNHEY and SVGAGI. V shed 7 bases and J 9 bases; nucleotides not matched to a gene: 13. CDR3 protein: CASTGGGTGRTTIYF. The CDR3 DNA is TGTGCCAGCACTGGGGGAGGGACAGGGCGGACCACCATATATTTT.

This clone was counted only a few times. J is TRBJ2-1 and V is TRBV4-2; 9 positions match TRBD2. The CDR3 loop spans 14 amino acids. V trimming: 1 base; J trimming: 11 bases; junction bases outside the gene matches: 6. Germline-derived CDR1 and CDR2 are LGHNA and YNFKEQ. The CDR3 loop reads CASSQGGGGAKQFF. The CDR3 DNA follows: TGTGCCAGCAGCCAAGGAGGCGGGGGGGCTAAGCAGTTCTTC.

On this clone itself: Other DNA sequences from this sample encode an identical CDR3 as well. The V gene is TRBV6-5, the J gene TRBJ1-2, with D possibly TRBD1 on 5 matching bases. Trimming removed 0 bases at V and 2 bases at J, with 7 bases between. This CDR3 comprises 14 residues. The germline gives CDR1 MNHEY, CDR2 SVGAGI. CDR3 protein: CASSYSSGNYGYTF. DNA for the CDR3: TGTGCCAGCAGTTACTCTTCAGGGAACTATGGCTACACCTTC.

The J gene is TRBJ2-7, the V gene TRBV11-2, with 12 bases lining up with TRBD2. V trimming: 5 bases; J trimming: 4 bases; junction bases outside the gene matches: 6. Looked up from germline, CDR1 is SGHAT and CDR2 is FQNNGV. This CDR3 is 15 amino acids long. The CDR3 loop is CASSLTSGGNYEQYF. CDR3 nucleotides: TGTGCCAGCAGCCTTACTAGCGGGGGGAATTACGAGCAGTACTTC.

V is TRBV3-1 (or the pseudogene TRBV3-2) and J is TRBJ2-1, with 10 bases identical to TRBD2. Germline CDR1 LGHDT, CDR2 YNNKEL (reference sequence). V dropped 3 bases and J dropped 3; count of bases not matched to a gene: 8. The CDR3 length is 17 residues. The CDR3 DNA is TGTGCCAGCAGCCAGTCGGGACTAGCGAGACTCTACAATGAGCAGTTCTTC. It is translated as CASSQSGLARLYNEQFF.

This clone came up once. The chain joins TRBV7-9 to TRBJ1-4; D might be TRBD1 (5 bases). V was trimmed by 5 bases and J by 8 bases, leaving 18 bases between them. This CDR3 has 15 amino acids. Germline V gene sequence: CDR1 SEHNR, CDR2 FQNEAQ (reference sequence). The CDR3 DNA reads TGTGCCAGCAGCCCCGCGGGGGTCCTAGGGGAAAAACTGTTTTTT. This encodes CASSPAGVLGEKLFF.

This rearrangement joins TRBV27 to TRBJ1-6; D is unclear. The CDR3 totals 14 residues. Deletions cut 5 bases from V and 11 bases from J, with 16 bases between. Germline CDR1 reads MNHEY; CDR2 reads SMNVEV (reference sequence). The CDR3 DNA reads as TGTGCCAGCAGTCTGATTGCGGGGTTGGCACCCCTCCACTTT. Translated, it gives CASSLIAGLAPLHF.

The V and J genes are TRBV29-1 and TRBJ1-2; TRBD1 agrees at 7 bases. The CDR3 consists of 13 residues. CDR1 is SQVTM, CDR2 ANQGSEA, per germline. After removal of 7 bases from V and 8 bases from J, the junction contained 13 bases not matched to a gene. CDR3 sequence (DNA): TGCAGCGGTTATTTGACAGGGTCTTGGGGCTACACCTTC. Its protein is CSGYLTGSWGYTF.

The CDR3 nucleotides read TGTGCCAGCAGCGGACGTTCCCGGGGGGCAGATACGCAGTATTTT. Its protein product is CASSGRSRGADTQYF. The V and J genes are TRBV28 and TRBJ2-3; 7 nucleotides agree with TRBD2. CDR1 and CDR2 from the germline V gene are MDHEN and SYDVKM. This CDR3 comprises 15 residues. Trimming cost V 6 bases and J 4 bases; bases outside gene matches: 10.

The chain joins TRBV5-1 to TRBJ2-5, with 8 bases lining up with TRBD1. V gave up 4 bases and J gave up 3 bases; unmatched junction bases: 8. Germline-derived CDR1 and CDR2 are SGHRS and YFSETQ. CDR3 length equals 15 residues. This chain's CDR3 is CASSLMGQEKETQYF. CDR3 in DNA: TGCGCCAGCAGCCTAATGGGACAGGAAAAAGAGACCCAGTACTTC.

V gene TRBV5-6 combines with J gene TRBJ2-3, with 10 bases identical to TRBD1. V lost 4 bases and J lost 2; bases outside the gene matches: 7. Germline CDR1 SGHDT, CDR2 YYEEEE. This CDR3 contains 16 residues. The CDR3 nucleotides are TGTGCCAGCAGCCCCGGGACAGGGGCTTTCACAGATACGCAGTATTTT. Translation: CASSPGTGAFTDTQYF. Full variable domain (rest looked up from reference TRBV5-6 and TRBJ2-3): DAGVTQSPTHLIKTRGQQVTLRCSPKSGHDTVSWYQQALGQGPQFIFQYYEEEERQRGNFPDRFSGHQFPNYSSELNVNALLLGDSALYLCASSPGTGAFTDTQYFGPGTRLTVL.

The J gene is TRBJ2-2, the V gene TRBV6-6; TRBD2 aligns across 7 bases. The V and J ends lost 6 bases and 6 bases, in that order; junction bases with no gene match: 13. The CDR3 is 16 amino acids. CDR1 is MNHNY and CDR2 is SVGAGI in the germline V gene (reference sequence). DNA for the CDR3: TGTGCCAGCAGGGCCCGGGAGGCGGGGCCCCCCGGGGAGCTGTTTTTT. It yields the protein CASRAREAGPPGELFF.

The chain joins TRBV2 to TRBJ2-1; TRBD1 matches at 8 bases. The CDR3 spans 15 residues. Germline loops: CDR1 SNHLY, CDR2 FYNNEI. V shed 6 bases, J shed 2 bases, and the junction held 6 bases outside the gene matches. The DNA of the CDR3 is TGTGCCAGCAGCGACAGGGGATCGGCCTACAATGAGCAGTTCTTC. It yields the protein CASSDRGSAYNEQFF.

Concerning this clone itself: Other DNA sequences from this sample encode an identical CDR3 as well. This CDR3 is CASSSQAGGTDTQYF. The CDR3, as DNA: TGTGCCAGCAGCTCCCAAGCGGGGGGAACAGATACGCAGTATTTT. The V gene is TRBV11-3, the J gene TRBJ2-3, with 9 nucleotides matching TRBD2. V lost 4 bases and J lost 3; bases outside the gene matches: 5. Germline loops: CDR1 SGHNT, CDR2 YENEEA. This CDR3 has 15 residues.

CDR3 DNA sequence: TGTGCCAGCAGCCAAGATTCCAGACTGATGTACTTC. This codes for CASSQDSRLMYF. The chain combines TRBV3-1 (or the pseudogene TRBV3-2) with TRBJ2-7; D remains unclear. This CDR3 region has 12 residues. CDR1 LGHDT and CDR2 YNNKEL come from the germline V gene (reference sequence). V lost 0 bases and J 12 bases, leaving 12 bases between the germline ends.

This chain links TRBV29-1 with TRBJ2-7, with 10 bases identical to TRBD1. The CDR3 consists of 16 residues. CDR1 SQVTM and CDR2 ANQGSEA come from the germline V gene. Unmatched junction bases numbered 12, after V lost 1 base and J lost 6 bases. CDR3 DNA: TGCAGCGTTGAAGTACCCTCAGGGACAGGGGATCCCGAGCAGTACTTC. It codes for CSVEVPSGTGDPEQYF.

The V gene is TRBV5-1, the J gene TRBJ1-4, with D hard to call. V was shortened by 0 bases and J by 8 bases, with 20 bases between the two germline ends. From germline, CDR1 is SGHRS and CDR2 YFSETQ. The CDR3 has 17 residues. This CDR3 is CASSLESALGLREKLFF. As DNA, the CDR3 is TGCGCCAGCAGCTTGGAGTCGGCTTTGGGCCTTCGGGAAAAACTGTTTTTT. The full variable domain, rest sourced from reference TRBV5-1 and TRBJ1-4, is KAGVTQTPRYLIKTRGQQVTLSCSPISGHRSVSWYQQTPGQGLQFLFEYFSETQRNKGNFPGRFSGRQFSNSRSEMNVSTLELGDSALYLCASSLESALGLREKLFFGSGTQLSVL.

The V gene is TRBV6-5, the J gene TRBJ2-7; 10 positions match TRBD2. CDR1 and CDR2 from the germline V gene are MNHEY and SVGAGI. Trimming took 7 bases from V and 0 from J; bases not matched to a gene: 6. The CDR3 is 15 amino acids. CDR3 region: CASTVTSGDSYEQYF. DNA of the CDR3: TGTGCCAGCACAGTAACTAGCGGGGACTCCTACGAGCAGTACTTC.